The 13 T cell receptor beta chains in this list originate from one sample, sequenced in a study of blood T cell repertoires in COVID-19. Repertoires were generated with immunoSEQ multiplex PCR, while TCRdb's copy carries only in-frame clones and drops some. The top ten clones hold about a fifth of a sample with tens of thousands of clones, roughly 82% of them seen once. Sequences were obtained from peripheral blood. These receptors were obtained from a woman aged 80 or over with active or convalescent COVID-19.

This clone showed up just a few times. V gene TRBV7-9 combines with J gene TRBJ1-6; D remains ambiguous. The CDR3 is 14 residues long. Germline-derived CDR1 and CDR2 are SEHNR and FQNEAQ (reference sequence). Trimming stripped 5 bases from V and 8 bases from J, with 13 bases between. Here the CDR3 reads CASSRPQRDSPLHF. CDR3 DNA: TGTGCCAGCAGCCGCCCCCAACGGGATTCACCCCTCCACTTT.

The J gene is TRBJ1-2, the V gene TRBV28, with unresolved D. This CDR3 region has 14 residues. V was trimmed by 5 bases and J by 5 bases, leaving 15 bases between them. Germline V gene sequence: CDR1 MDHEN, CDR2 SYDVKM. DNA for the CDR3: TGTGCCAGCAGTCCCGCGGAACGAGGGTATGGCTACACCTTC. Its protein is CASSPAERGYGYTF.

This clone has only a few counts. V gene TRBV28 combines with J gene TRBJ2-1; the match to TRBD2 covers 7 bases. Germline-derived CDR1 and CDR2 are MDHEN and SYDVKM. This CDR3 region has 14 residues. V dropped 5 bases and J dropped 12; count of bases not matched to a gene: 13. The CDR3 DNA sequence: TGTGCCAGCAGTCCACCCCGAATAGCGGGTGCGCAGTTCTTC. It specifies CASSPPRIAGAQFF.

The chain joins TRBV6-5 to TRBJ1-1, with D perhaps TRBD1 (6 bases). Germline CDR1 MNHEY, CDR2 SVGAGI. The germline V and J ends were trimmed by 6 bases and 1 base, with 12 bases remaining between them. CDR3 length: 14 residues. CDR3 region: CASSHRTENTEAFF. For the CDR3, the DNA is TGTGCCAGCAGCCACCGGACAGAGAACACTGAAGCTTTCTTT.

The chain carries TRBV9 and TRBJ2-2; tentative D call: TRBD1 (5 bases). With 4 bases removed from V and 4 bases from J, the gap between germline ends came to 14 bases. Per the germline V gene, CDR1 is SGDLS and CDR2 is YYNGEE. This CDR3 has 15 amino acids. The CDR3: CASSTEGVGTGELFF. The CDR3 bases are TGTGCCAGCAGCACCGAAGGGGTCGGCACCGGGGAGCTGTTTTTT. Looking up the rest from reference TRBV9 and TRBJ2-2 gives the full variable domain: DSGVTQTPKHLITATGQRVTLRCSPRSGDLSVYWYQQSLDQGLQFLIQYYNGEERAKGNILERFSAQQFPDLHSELNLSSLELGDSALYFCASSTEGVGTGELFFGEGSRLTVL.

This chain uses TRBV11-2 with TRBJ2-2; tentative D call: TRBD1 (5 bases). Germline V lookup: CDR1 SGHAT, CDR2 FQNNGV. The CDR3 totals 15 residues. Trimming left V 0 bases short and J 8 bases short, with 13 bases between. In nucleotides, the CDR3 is TGTGCCAGCAGCTTAGAGGGAATGCCAGGGGGGGAGCTGTTTTTT. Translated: CASSLEGMPGGELFF.

CDR3 protein: CAIQGPFSYEQYF. The CDR3 DNA reads TGTGCCATACAGGGACCTTTCTCCTACGAGCAGTACTTC. V usage is TRBV6-5 and J usage is TRBJ2-7; D possibly corresponds to TRBD1 (6 bases). Trimming left V 10 bases short and J 0 bases short, with 13 bases between. From germline, CDR1 is MNHEY and CDR2 SVGAGI. The CDR3 consists of 13 residues.

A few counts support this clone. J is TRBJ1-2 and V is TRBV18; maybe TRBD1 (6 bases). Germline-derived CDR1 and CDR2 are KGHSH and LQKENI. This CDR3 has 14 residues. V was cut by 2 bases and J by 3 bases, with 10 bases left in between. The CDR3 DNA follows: TGTGCCAGCTCACCAAACAGGGTGCACTATGGCTACACCTTC. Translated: CASSPNRVHYGYTF.

CDR3 sequence: CASSSTQGWWEAYGYTF. CDR3 nucleotide sequence: TGTGCCAGCAGTTCAACACAGGGGTGGTGGGAAGCCTATGGCTACACCTTC. The gene calls are TRBV27 and TRBJ1-2, with 7 positions matching TRBD1. Germline V gene sequence: CDR1 MNHEY, CDR2 SMNVEV (reference sequence). CDR3 length: 17 residues. With 4 bases clipped from V and 4 bases from J, the junction kept 15 bases outside the gene matches.

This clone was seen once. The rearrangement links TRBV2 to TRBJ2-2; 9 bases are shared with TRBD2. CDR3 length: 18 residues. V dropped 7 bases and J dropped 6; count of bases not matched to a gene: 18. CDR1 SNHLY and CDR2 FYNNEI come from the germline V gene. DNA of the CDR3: TGTGCCAGCAAGTTGAGTGGAGCGGGGGGCCAGGTTGCCGGGGAGCTGTTTTTT. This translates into CASKLSGAGGQVAGELFF.

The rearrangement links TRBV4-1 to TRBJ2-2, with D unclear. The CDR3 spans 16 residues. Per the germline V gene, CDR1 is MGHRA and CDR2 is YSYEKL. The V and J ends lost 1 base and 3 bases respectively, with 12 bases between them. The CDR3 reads CASSQGLGMDTGELFF. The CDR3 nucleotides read TGCGCCAGCAGCCAAGGACTGGGTATGGACACCGGGGAGCTGTTTTTT.

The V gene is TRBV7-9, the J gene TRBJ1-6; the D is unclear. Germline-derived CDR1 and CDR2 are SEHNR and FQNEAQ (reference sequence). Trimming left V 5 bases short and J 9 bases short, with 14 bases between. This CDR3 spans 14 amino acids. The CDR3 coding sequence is TGTGCCAGCAGCGTTTATGGGCGGGTTTCACCCCTCCACTTT. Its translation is CASSVYGRVSPLHF.

CDR3 DNA: TGTGCCAGCAGCCGGGACTCTAGCTCTGGAAACACCATATATTTT. Its protein is CASSRDSSSGNTIYF. The chain joins TRBV7-2 to TRBJ1-3; TRBD1 is a possible D gene (5 bases). There are 15 residues in the CDR3. In germline, CDR1 is SGHTA, CDR2 FQGNSA. V was clipped by 5 bases and J by 0 bases, with 11 bases between them.